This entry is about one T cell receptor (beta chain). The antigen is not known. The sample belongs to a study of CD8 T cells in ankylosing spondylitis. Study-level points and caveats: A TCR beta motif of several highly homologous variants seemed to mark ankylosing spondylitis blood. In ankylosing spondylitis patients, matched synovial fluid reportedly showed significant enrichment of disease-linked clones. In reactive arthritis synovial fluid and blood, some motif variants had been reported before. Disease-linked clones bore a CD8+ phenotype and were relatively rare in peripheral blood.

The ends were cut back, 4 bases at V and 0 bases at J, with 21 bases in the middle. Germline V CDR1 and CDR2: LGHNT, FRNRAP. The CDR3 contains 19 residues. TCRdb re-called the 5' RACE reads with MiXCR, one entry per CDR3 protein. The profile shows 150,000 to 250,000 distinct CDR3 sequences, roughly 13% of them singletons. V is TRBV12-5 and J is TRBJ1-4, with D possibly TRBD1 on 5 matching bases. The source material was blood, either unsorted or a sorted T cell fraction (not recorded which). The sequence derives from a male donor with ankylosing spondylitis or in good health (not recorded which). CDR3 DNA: TGTGCTAGTGGTTATCCGGACATTTCGGGATTTGCAACTAATGAAAAACTGTTTTTT. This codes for CASGYPDISGFATNEKLFF. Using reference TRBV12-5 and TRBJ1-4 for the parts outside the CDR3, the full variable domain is DARVTQTPRHKVTEMGQEVTMRCQPILGHNTVFWYRQTMMQGLELLAYFRNRAPLDDSGMPKDRFSAEMPDATLATLKIQPSEPRDSAVYFCASGYPDISGFATNEKLFFGSGTQLSVL.